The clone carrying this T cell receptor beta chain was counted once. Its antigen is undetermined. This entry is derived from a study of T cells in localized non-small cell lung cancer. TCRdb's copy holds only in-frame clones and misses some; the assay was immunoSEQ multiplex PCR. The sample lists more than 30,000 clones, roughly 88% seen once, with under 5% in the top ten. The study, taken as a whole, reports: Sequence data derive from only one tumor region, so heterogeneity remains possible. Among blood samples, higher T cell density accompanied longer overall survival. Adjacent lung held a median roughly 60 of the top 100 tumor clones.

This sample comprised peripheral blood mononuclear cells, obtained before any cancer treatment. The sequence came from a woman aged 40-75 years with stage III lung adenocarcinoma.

Here the CDR3 reads CASRPSGSKDEQFF. CDR3 nucleotide sequence: TGTGCCAGTAGGCCTAGCGGGAGTAAGGATGAGCAGTTCTTC. The gene calls are TRBV19 and TRBJ2-1; 10 bases line up with TRBD2. The germline gives CDR1 LNHDA, CDR2 SQIVND (reference sequence). The V gene end was trimmed by 6 bases and the J gene end by 8 bases; junction bases not matched to a gene: 7. This CDR3 is 14 amino acids long.